This section outlines one T cell receptor (beta chain) sequence together with its context. The sample belongs to a study of blood T cell repertoires in COVID-19. The authors' processing: Amplification from reference gene primers served as the basis for estimated nucleated cell counts. Data came from immunoSEQ multiplex PCR; TCRdb stores just in-frame clones and leaves some out. For V, J and clone size, that table is used; D and trimming come from the DNA. In the table there are some 420,000 clones, over 75% of which are singletons. Enrolled through a virtual design, the participants were between 18 and 89 years of age and came from about two dozen US areas. The recovered donors of Cohort 3 showed two negative PCRs, clearance, or symptom resolution. CDR3 size: 14 residues. Per the germline V gene, CDR1 is SGHDT and CDR2 is YYEEEE. Deletions cut 5 bases from V and 12 bases from J, with 20 bases between.

J is TRBJ1-4 and V is TRBV5-6, with a tentative D call TRBD1 (5 bases). The clonotype was recovered from a man aged 30 to 39 who had recovered from COVID-19. The specimen was PBMCs or T cells enriched from blood (not recorded which). This chain's CDR3 is CASRKTAGVSELFF. CDR3 nucleotides: TGTGCCAGCAGGAAGACAGCGGGTGTTTCGGAACTGTTTTTT.